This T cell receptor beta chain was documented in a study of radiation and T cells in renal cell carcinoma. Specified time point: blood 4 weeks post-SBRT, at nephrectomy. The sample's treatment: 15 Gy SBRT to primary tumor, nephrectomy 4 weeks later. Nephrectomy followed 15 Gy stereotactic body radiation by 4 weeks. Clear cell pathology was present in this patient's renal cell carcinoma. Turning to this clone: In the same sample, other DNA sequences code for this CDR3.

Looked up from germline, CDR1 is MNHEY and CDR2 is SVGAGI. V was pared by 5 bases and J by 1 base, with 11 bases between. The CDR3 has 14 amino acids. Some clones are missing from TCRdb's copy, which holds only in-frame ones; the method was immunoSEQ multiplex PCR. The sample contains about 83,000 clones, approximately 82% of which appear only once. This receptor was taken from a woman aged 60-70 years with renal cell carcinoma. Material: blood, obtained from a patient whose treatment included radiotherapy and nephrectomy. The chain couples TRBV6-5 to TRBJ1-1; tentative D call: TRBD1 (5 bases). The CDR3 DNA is TGTGCCAGCAGTCCGGGACGTTGGAACACTGAAGCTTTCTTT. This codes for CASSPGRWNTEAFF.